A selection of T cell receptor beta chains follows, all from one sample in a study of cytotoxic CD8 clonotypes in ibrutinib-treated CLL. Some clones are missing from TCRdb's copy, which holds only in-frame ones; the method was immunoSEQ multiplex PCR. The repertoire includes about 44,000 clones, around 68% of them detected once, and around 13% sits in the top ten. This specimen was PBMCs, taken after 12 months of ibrutinib treatment. The receptors were gathered from a human donor with chronic lymphocytic leukemia. Both conserved end residues are part of each CDR3. A D gene is named only where the DNA matches it firmly. The size entry is marked missing in some rows and otherwise reads once, few, many or a size class.

cdr3_aa: CASSYSYGVESQHF
cdr3_nt: TGTGCCAGCAGTTACTCGTATGGGGTGGAGAGCCAGCATTTT
d_call: NA
v_call: TRBV6-5
j_call: TRBJ1-5
clone_size: NA

cdr3_aa: CAWSVVEGFNQPQHF
cdr3_nt: TGTGCCTGGAGTGTAGTGGAAGGGTTCAATCAGCCCCAGCATTTT
d_call: NA
v_call: TRBV30
j_call: TRBJ1-5
clone_size: NA

cdr3_aa: CASSAGPINDYGYTF
cdr3_nt: TGTGCCAGCAGTGCGGGGCCAATCAACGACTATGGCTACACCTTC
d_call: NA
v_call: TRBV6-1
j_call: TRBJ1-2
clone_size: NA

cdr3_aa: CASSQDSSGAYEQYF
cdr3_nt: TGTGCCAGCAGCCAAGATTCTAGCGGGGCCTACGAGCAGTACTTC
d_call: TRBD2
v_call: TRBV4-2
j_call: TRBJ2-7
clone_size: few

cdr3_aa: CASSLGGGLNYEQYF
cdr3_nt: TGTGCCAGCAGCTTGGGCGGGGGCCTCAACTACGAGCAGTACTTC
d_call: NA
v_call: TRBV7-9
j_call: TRBJ2-7
clone_size: NA

cdr3_aa: CASSIWGPGANVLTF
cdr3_nt: TGTGCCAGTAGTATTTGGGGGCCTGGGGCCAACGTCCTGACTTTC
d_call: NA
v_call: TRBV19
j_call: TRBJ2-6
clone_size: NA

cdr3_aa: CASSWNQGAGNTIYF
cdr3_nt: TGCGCCAGCAGCTGGAATCAGGGAGCTGGAAACACCATATATTTT
d_call: NA
v_call: TRBV5-1
j_call: TRBJ1-3
clone_size: few

cdr3_aa: CASSLEGGSDEQFF
cdr3_nt: TGTGCCAGCAGCTTAGAGGGCGGTTCCGATGAGCAGTTCTTC
d_call: NA
v_call: TRBV11-2
j_call: TRBJ2-1
clone_size: NA

cdr3_aa: CASSPVGTSYEQYF
cdr3_nt: TGCGCCAGCAGCCCGGTAGGTACCTCCTACGAGCAGTACTTC
d_call: NA
v_call: TRBV5-1
j_call: TRBJ2-7
clone_size: NA

cdr3_aa: CASIRDTASKFSPLHF
cdr3_nt: TGTGCCAGCATTAGGGACACGGCCTCCAAATTCTCACCCCTCCACTTT
d_call: NA
v_call: TRBV2
j_call: TRBJ1-6
clone_size: once

cdr3_aa: CASSLVVTGVPYEQYF
cdr3_nt: TGTGCCAGCAGCTTAGTTGTGACAGGGGTTCCCTACGAGCAGTACTTC
d_call: TRBD1
v_call: TRBV7-6
j_call: TRBJ2-7
clone_size: NA

cdr3_aa: CSARTGTDYEQYF
cdr3_nt: TGCAGCGCCCGGACAGGGACAGACTACGAGCAGTACTTC
d_call: TRBD1
v_call: TRBV29-1
j_call: TRBJ2-7
clone_size: NA

cdr3_aa: CASSVQGANEKLFF
cdr3_nt: TGTGCCAGTTCAGTACAGGGAGCTAATGAAAAACTGTTTTTT
d_call: NA
v_call: TRBV4-2
j_call: TRBJ1-4
clone_size: NA

cdr3_aa: CASSDGVDEQYF
cdr3_nt: TGTGCCAGCAGCGACGGGGTGGACGAGCAGTACTTC
d_call: NA
v_call: TRBV6-5
j_call: TRBJ2-7
clone_size: medium-sized

cdr3_aa: CASSSGTGRLDTQYF
cdr3_nt: TGCGCCAGCAGTTCCGGGACAGGGCGTTTAGATACGCAGTATTTT
d_call: TRBD1
v_call: TRBV5-1
j_call: TRBJ2-3
clone_size: once

cdr3_aa: CATSDNNYGYTF
cdr3_nt: TGTGCCACCTCTGACAACAACTATGGCTACACCTTC
d_call: NA
v_call: TRBV6-4
j_call: TRBJ1-2
clone_size: NA

cdr3_aa: CASSLDNGAMNTEAFF
cdr3_nt: TGTGCCAGCAGCTTGGATAACGGGGCGATGAACACTGAAGCTTTCTTT
d_call: NA
v_call: TRBV5-6
j_call: TRBJ1-1
clone_size: NA

cdr3_aa: CASSQDRGNEQFF
cdr3_nt: TGTGCCAGCAGCCAGGACAGGGGCAATGAGCAGTTCTTC
d_call: TRBD1
v_call: TRBV7-8
j_call: TRBJ2-1
clone_size: NA

cdr3_aa: CASSPTAGQLGTEAFF
cdr3_nt: TGTGCCAGCAGCCCAACCGCGGGACAGCTGGGCACTGAAGCTTTCTTT
d_call: TRBD1
v_call: TRBV5-5
j_call: TRBJ1-1
clone_size: NA

cdr3_aa: CASSHPPGHDYGYTF
cdr3_nt: TGCGCCAGCAGCCACCCCCCGGGACATGACTATGGCTACACCTTC
d_call: NA
v_call: TRBV4-1
j_call: TRBJ1-2
clone_size: NA

cdr3_aa: CASSLAPQGLVPEAFF
cdr3_nt: TGTGCCAGCAGCTTAGCGCCCCAGGGTTTGGTCCCTGAAGCTTTCTTT
d_call: NA
v_call: TRBV7-8
j_call: TRBJ1-1
clone_size: NA

cdr3_aa: CASSLGLNQPQHF
cdr3_nt: TGTGCCAGCAGCTTAGGGCTCAATCAGCCCCAGCATTTT
d_call: NA
v_call: TRBV7-9
j_call: TRBJ1-5
clone_size: NA

cdr3_aa: CASSPGTFQTNEKLFF
cdr3_nt: TGTGCCAGCAGTCCCGGGACGTTTCAAACTAATGAAAAACTGTTTTTT
d_call: NA
v_call: TRBV4-2
j_call: TRBJ1-4
clone_size: NA

cdr3_aa: CASSQGRESTEAFF
cdr3_nt: TGTGCCAGCAGCCAGGGCAGGGAGTCCACTGAAGCTTTCTTT
d_call: NA
v_call: TRBV6-5
j_call: TRBJ1-1
clone_size: few

cdr3_aa: CAKQERGGTGELFF
cdr3_nt: TGTGCCAAACAAGAACGGGGGGGCACCGGGGAGCTGTTTTTT
d_call: TRBD2
v_call: TRBV2
j_call: TRBJ2-2
clone_size: NA

cdr3_aa: CASRMTGGTYEQYF
cdr3_nt: TGTGCCAGCAGGATGACAGGGGGTACCTACGAGCAGTACTTC
d_call: TRBD1
v_call: TRBV2
j_call: TRBJ2-7
clone_size: few

cdr3_aa: CASRGSPGETQYF
cdr3_nt: TGTGCCAGCAGAGGTAGTCCGGGAGAGACCCAGTACTTC
d_call: NA
v_call: TRBV2
j_call: TRBJ2-5
clone_size: NA

cdr3_aa: CASSGQGSQETQYF
cdr3_nt: TGTGCCAGCAGCGGACAGGGTTCCCAAGAGACCCAGTACTTC
d_call: TRBD1
v_call: TRBV9
j_call: TRBJ2-5
clone_size: NA

cdr3_aa: CASSLMGLAQETQYF
cdr3_nt: TGCGCCAGCAGCTTAATGGGACTAGCGCAAGAGACCCAGTACTTC
d_call: TRBD2
v_call: TRBV5-1
j_call: TRBJ2-5
clone_size: NA

cdr3_aa: CASSLPGTGNEKLFF
cdr3_nt: TGTGCCAGCAGCTTACCCGGGACGGGAAATGAAAAACTGTTTTTT
d_call: NA
v_call: TRBV7-2
j_call: TRBJ1-4
clone_size: NA

cdr3_aa: CAWRAGGEKLFF
cdr3_nt: TGTGCCTGGAGGGCAGGTGGGGAAAAACTGTTTTTT
d_call: NA
v_call: TRBV30
j_call: TRBJ1-4
clone_size: NA

cdr3_aa: CASSYRVNTEAFF
cdr3_nt: TGTGCCAGCAGCTACAGGGTGAACACTGAAGCTTTCTTT
d_call: NA
v_call: TRBV6-5
j_call: TRBJ1-1
clone_size: once

cdr3_aa: CASSFGGPTEAFF
cdr3_nt: TGTGCCAGCAGCTTTGGGGGGCCCACTGAAGCTTTCTTT
d_call: NA
v_call: TRBV5-4
j_call: TRBJ1-1
clone_size: NA

cdr3_aa: CASSPFSDQPQHF
cdr3_nt: TGTGCCAGCTCACCGTTTTCGGATCAGCCCCAGCATTTT
d_call: NA
v_call: TRBV18
j_call: TRBJ1-5
clone_size: few

cdr3_aa: CASSSLGTGGWGYTF
cdr3_nt: TGCGCCAGCAGCTCTTTAGGGACAGGGGGCTGGGGCTACACCTTC
d_call: TRBD1
v_call: TRBV5-1
j_call: TRBJ1-2
clone_size: NA

cdr3_aa: CASSPLGGVGEKLFF
cdr3_nt: TGTGCCAGCAGCCCCCTGGGAGGGGTGGGTGAAAAACTGTTTTTT
d_call: NA
v_call: TRBV9
j_call: TRBJ1-4
clone_size: NA

cdr3_aa: CAISGPDSGNTIYF
cdr3_nt: TGTGCCATCAGTGGGCCGGACAGCGGAAACACCATATATTTT
d_call: NA
v_call: TRBV10-3
j_call: TRBJ1-3
clone_size: NA

cdr3_aa: CASSLLGGANVLTF
cdr3_nt: TGTGCCAGCAGTTTACTGGGAGGGGCCAACGTCCTGACTTTC
d_call: NA
v_call: TRBV28
j_call: TRBJ2-6
clone_size: NA

cdr3_aa: CASSFEAGGYTGELFF
cdr3_nt: TGTGCCAGCAGCTTCGAGGCGGGGGGGTACACCGGGGAGCTGTTTTTT
d_call: TRBD2
v_call: TRBV13
j_call: TRBJ2-2
clone_size: NA

cdr3_aa: CSAQAVLGGTEAFF
cdr3_nt: TGCAGCGCGCAAGCCGTCCTGGGCGGGACTGAAGCTTTCTTT
d_call: NA
v_call: TRBV29-1
j_call: TRBJ1-1
clone_size: NA

cdr3_aa: CASSLAGTNYGYTF
cdr3_nt: TGTGCCAGCAGCTTGGCAGGGACCAACTATGGCTACACCTTC
d_call: NA
v_call: TRBV7-9
j_call: TRBJ1-2
clone_size: few